The 28 T cell receptor beta chains reported below all come from one sample, sequenced in a study of spatial heterogeneity in lung cancer. Overall study results and limits: Tumors with more nonsynonymous mutations had more expanded intratumoral alpha and beta TCRs.

No antigen has been identified for these receptors. Sample time point: sample taken at primary tumor resection. TCRdb recomputed calls from the 5' RACE reads with MiXCR, one row per CDR3 protein. Of a few thousand distinct CDR3 sequences listed, about 38% were seen once; the top ten hold around 23%. The input for sequencing was lung tumor tissue, taken at surgery. These receptors originate from a male donor with early-stage non-small cell lung cancer.

This clonotype qualifies as hyperexpanded. This beta chain lies outside the target of a library built for alpha chains; its clone size means little. The chain has TRBV28 and TRBJ2-6; TRBD1 agrees at 8 bases. The CDR3 length is 17 residues. V was clipped by 6 bases and J by 1 base; unmatched bases: 8. Germline-derived CDR1 and CDR2 are MDHEN and SYDVKM. CDR3 loop: CASRPGQGKSGANVLTF. The CDR3 nucleotides are TGTGCCAGCAGACCAGGACAGGGTAAATCTGGGGCCAACGTCCTGACTTTC.

This clonotype is medium-sized by share. The library was built for alpha chains, so this beta chain is an off-target read and its size means little. The rearrangement links TRBV2 to TRBJ2-4; D not certain. Germline V gene data show CDR1 as SNHLY and CDR2 as FYNNEI. The CDR3 runs to 12 residues. With 4 bases removed from V and 8 bases from J, the gap between germline ends came to 9 bases. The CDR3 spells CASSGPWDIQYF. CDR3 coding DNA: TGTGCCAGCAGTGGGCCTTGGGACATTCAGTACTTC.

This clonotype is judged large (0.1 to 1%). Found in a library prepared for alpha chains, this beta chain is an off-target read, and its abundance has little meaning. The chain carries TRBV6-5 and TRBJ1-6, with D uncertain. Trimming pared 4 bases from V and 6 bases from J, leaving 10 bases between. CDR3 length: 14 residues. Germline loops: CDR1 MNHEY, CDR2 SVGAGI. This CDR3 is CASSSPEFNSPLHF. CDR3 bases: TGTGCCAGCAGTTCTCCGGAATTTAATTCACCCCTCCACTTT.

Concerning this clonotype itself: This beta chain was picked up by a library intended for alpha chains and is off target, so its count carries little meaning. The chain recombines TRBV9 with TRBJ2-5; TRBD2 aligns across 7 bases. V gave up 2 bases and J gave up 8 bases; unmatched junction bases: 6. Germline V lookup: CDR1 SGDLS, CDR2 YYNGEE. The CDR3 consists of 13 residues. CDR3 in amino acids: CASSVSGVGTQYF. CDR3 nucleotides: TGTGCCAGCAGCGTGAGCGGGGTCGGCACCCAGTACTTC.

This clonotype is categorized as medium-sized. This beta chain slipped into a library made for alpha chains as a stray read, so its size is not meaningful. This rearrangement joins TRBV20-1 to TRBJ2-1; TRBD2 might be the D (6 bases). Trimming pared 3 bases from V and 5 bases from J, leaving 17 bases between. The CDR3 sequence is 15 residues long. Germline lookup yields CDR1 DFQATT and CDR2 SNEGSKA (reference sequence). The CDR3 loop is CSARVPSAGNNEQFF. DNA of the CDR3: TGCAGTGCTAGGGTACCTAGCGCGGGGAACAATGAGCAGTTCTTC.

Concerning this clonotype itself: Being off target in a library aimed at alpha chains, this beta chain has a size of little meaning. V gene TRBV5-4 combines with J gene TRBJ1-2, with 7 positions matching TRBD1. This CDR3 comprises 15 residues. The J segment lost 2 bases and the V segment lost 4 bases, leaving 8 bases of the junction unmatched. Germline assignment: CDR1 SGHNT and CDR2 YYREEE (reference sequence). This chain's CDR3 is CASSQEGTANYGYTF. As DNA, the CDR3 is TGTGCCAGCAGCCAGGAGGGGACAGCCAACTATGGCTACACCTTC.

This clonotype was detected a few times. The library was designed around alpha chains, so this beta chain is a stray read whose abundance carries little weight. The CDR3 protein is CASSLEGYEQYF. CDR3 nucleotides: TGCGCCAGCAGCTTGGAGGGCTACGAGCAGTACTTC. This chain connects TRBV5-1 to TRBJ2-7; D remains ambiguous. CDR3 length: 12 amino acids. Germline values: CDR1 SGHRS, CDR2 YFSETQ. Trimming removed 0 bases from V and 3 bases from J, with 4 bases in between.

This clonotype is medium-sized within its sample. This beta chain came through as a stray read in a library set up for alpha chains, and its size says little. The J gene is TRBJ1-4, the V gene TRBV5-1; D might be TRBD1 (5 bases). CDR3 length: 13 residues. Looked up from germline, CDR1 is SGHRS and CDR2 is YFSETQ. V lost 5 bases and J lost 8, with 13 bases in between. The CDR3: CASSGGIGEKLFF. Written as DNA, the CDR3 is TGCGCCAGCAGTGGGGGAATCGGGGAAAAACTGTTTTTT.

This clonotype has more than one count but fewer than ten. This beta chain is a stray read from a library made for alpha chains; its abundance is not meaningful. V usage is TRBV5-6 and J usage is TRBJ2-7; D may be TRBD2 (6 bases). The germline V gene encodes CDR1 SGHDT and CDR2 YYEEEE. The V and J ends lost 3 bases and 5 bases respectively, with 15 bases between them. This CDR3 comprises 14 residues. The CDR3 DNA follows: TGTGCCAGCAGCTGGGGGGAGGCTCGGGACGAGCAGTACTTC. Protein sequence: CASSWGEARDEQYF.

In its sample, this clonotype ranks as hyperexpanded. This beta chain is a stray read from a library made for alpha chains; its abundance is not meaningful. The chain links TRBV5-6 to TRBJ2-1; 9 positions match TRBD1. J was trimmed by 4 bases and V by 0 bases; bases with no gene match: 2. The CDR3 has 15 residues. Germline assignment: CDR1 SGHDT and CDR2 YYEEEE. Here the CDR3 DNA reads TGTGCCAGCAGCTTGGGGGACAGGGAATACAATGAGCAGTTCTTC. Its translation: CASSLGDREYNEQFF.

As to this clonotype: This beta chain represents an off-target read in a library built for alpha chains; its size is of limited meaning. The V and J genes are TRBV5-1 and TRBJ2-1; 14 bases are shared with TRBD2. Per germline, CDR1 SGHRS and CDR2 YFSETQ. This CDR3 region has 14 residues. V was pared by 3 bases and J by 8 bases, with 1 base of the junction left unmatched. DNA for the CDR3: TGCGCCAGCAGCTCGGGACTAGCGGGAGATGAGCAGTTCTTC. It specifies CASSSGLAGDEQFF.

As regards this clonotype: For a library built for alpha chains, this beta chain is a stray read; little rests on its size. The rearrangement joins TRBV11-2 to TRBJ2-5, with 9 bases fitting TRBD1. Germline CDR1 and CDR2: SGHAT and FQNNGV. CDR3 length: 15 residues. J was trimmed by 5 bases and V by 5 bases; bases with no gene match: 9. CDR3 nucleotide sequence: TGTGCCAGCAGCCCCGGGACAGGGATCGGGGAGACCCAGTACTTC. Its translation: CASSPGTGIGETQYF.

Note on this clonotype: The library was built for alpha chains, so this beta chain is an off-target read and its size means little. The rearrangement links TRBV29-1 to TRBJ2-2; D tentatively fits TRBD1 or TRBD2 (5 bases each). Trimming removed 4 bases from V and 0 bases from J, with 6 bases in between. CDR3 size: 13 residues. Germline V gene lookup returns CDR1 SQVTM and CDR2 ANQGSEA. CDR3 sequence: CSVGGTNTGELFF. Written as DNA, the CDR3 is TGCAGCGTTGGGGGGACGAACACCGGGGAGCTGTTTTTT.

In its sample, this clonotype was seen many times. Since the library was made to target alpha chains, this beta chain is a stray read and its abundance is not meaningful. V gene TRBV2 combines with J gene TRBJ2-3, with TRBD1 matching over 7 bases. Unmatched junction bases numbered 4, after V lost 4 bases and J lost 0 bases. The CDR3 runs to 15 residues. Germline CDR1 is SNHLY and CDR2 is FYNNEI. The DNA for the CDR3 is TGTGCCAGCAGTGTTACGGGACAGAGCACAGATACGCAGTATTTT. This translates into CASSVTGQSTDTQYF. The full variable domain, completed using reference TRBV2 and TRBJ2-3, is EPEVTQTPSHQVTQMGQEVILRCVPISNHLYFYWYRQILGQKVEFLVSFYNNEISEKSEIFDDQFSVERPDGSNFTLKIRSTKLEDSAMYFCASSVTGQSTDTQYFGPGTRLTVL.

With respect to this clonotype: This beta chain came through as a stray read in a library set up for alpha chains, and its size says little. This chain uses TRBV29-1 with TRBJ2-7; D gene ambiguous. Per germline, CDR1 SQVTM and CDR2 ANQGSEA. V dropped 0 bases and J dropped 2 bases, with 11 bases sitting between them. The CDR3 has 14 residues. Here the CDR3 reads CSVEDRLGTYEQYF. As DNA, the CDR3 is TGCAGCGTTGAAGACAGACTTGGGACCTACGAGCAGTACTTC.

This clonotype is large. This beta chain came through as a stray read in a library set up for alpha chains, and its size says little. The chain uses TRBV19 and TRBJ2-7; D is undetermined. Germline CDR1 is LNHDA and CDR2 is SQIVND (reference sequence). The V gene lost 5 bases and the J gene lost 3 bases, with 8 bases spanning the gap. The CDR3 extends over 12 amino acids. The CDR3 region is CASSGNVYEQYF. The CDR3 DNA follows: TGTGCCAGTAGTGGGAATGTCTACGAGCAGTACTTC.

Points on this clonotype: This beta chain is off target for a library built for alpha chains, so its abundance means little. The chain carries TRBV6-2 or TRBV6-3 and TRBJ2-7; D possibly corresponds to TRBD2 (6 bases). The V end lost 5 bases, the J end lost 2 bases, and 19 bases lay between the germline ends. Germline CDR1 reads MNHEY; CDR2 reads SVGEGT. This CDR3 contains 16 residues. The CDR3 loop reads CASSTARGSGAYEQYF. CDR3 nucleotide sequence: TGTGCCAGCAGTACCGCCCGAGGTAGCGGTGCCTACGAGCAGTACTTC.

As to this clonotype: A library made for alpha chains picked up this beta chain off target, so its size means little. The chain carries TRBV5-1 and TRBJ2-2; a weak D match, TRBD1 (6 bases). Germline values: CDR1 SGHRS, CDR2 YFSETQ. The CDR3 spans 15 residues. V was trimmed by 1 base and J by 6 bases, leaving 13 bases between them. CDR3 amino acids: CASSLTSGVAGELFF. CDR3 nucleotides: TGCGCCAGCAGCTTGACCTCAGGGGTAGCCGGGGAGCTGTTTTTT.

This clonotype is categorized as medium-sized (0.01 to 0.1%). This beta chain represents an off-target read in a library built for alpha chains; its size is of limited meaning. This chain joins TRBV20-1 and TRBJ2-5, with 9 bases that match TRBD2. V was pared by 5 bases and J by 5 bases, with 12 bases of the junction left unmatched. Germline V gives CDR1 DFQATT, CDR2 SNEGSKA (reference sequence). The CDR3 spans 15 residues. This CDR3 reads CSAAELAGGGETQYF. As DNA, the CDR3 is TGCAGTGCTGCGGAACTAGCGGGCGGGGGGGAGACCCAGTACTTC.

There are a few counts of this clonotype. This beta chain turned up in a library designed for alpha chains; as an off-target read, its abundance says little. The chain uses TRBV6-5 and TRBJ2-7; possible D gene TRBD2, 5 bases. Germline loops: CDR1 MNHEY, CDR2 SVGAGI. The ends were cut back, 6 bases at V and 5 bases at J, with 17 bases in the middle. This CDR3 contains 14 residues. The DNA for the CDR3 is TGTGCCAGCAGGACCGGGCCGGGAACAGACGAGCAGTACTTC. It encodes CASRTGPGTDEQYF.

This clonotype is classed as medium-sized (0.01 to 0.1%). This beta chain is off target for a library built for alpha chains, so its abundance means little. The chain is built from TRBV9 and TRBJ2-5; D ambiguous. CDR1 and CDR2 from the germline V gene are SGDLS and YYNGEE. The germline V and J ends were trimmed by 4 bases and 7 bases, with 14 bases remaining between them. The CDR3 loop spans 13 amino acids. CDR3 nucleotide sequence: TGTGCCAGCAGCTCCCGTCAGAAAGGGACCCAGTACTTC. Amino acids: CASSSRQKGTQYF.

This clonotype is large in the sample. This beta chain slipped into a library made for alpha chains as a stray read, so its size is not meaningful. The J gene is TRBJ1-1, the V gene TRBV12-3 or TRBV12-4; D gene unclear. V was clipped by 3 bases and J by 1 base, with 6 bases between them. This CDR3 spans 13 amino acids. The CDR3 reads CASSLGPNTEAFF. The CDR3 DNA sequence: TGTGCCAGCAGTTTGGGTCCGAACACTGAAGCTTTCTTT.

Within the sample, this clonotype is medium-sized. This beta chain represents an off-target read in a library built for alpha chains; its size is of limited meaning. The chain uses TRBV12-3 or TRBV12-4 and TRBJ2-1; 12 bases are shared with TRBD2. J was trimmed by 6 bases and V by 10 bases; bases with no gene match: 7. The CDR3 covers 14 residues. The CDR3 DNA is TGTGCCAACTCCCGGACTAGCGGGACCAATGAGCAGTTCTTC. It encodes CANSRTSGTNEQFF.

Turning to this clonotype: This beta chain is an unintended read in a library built for alpha chains; its size means little. The chain combines TRBV4-1 with TRBJ2-3, with 7 nucleotides matching TRBD2. CDR3 length: 15 amino acids. Germline assignment: CDR1 MGHRA and CDR2 YSYEKL. V shed 0 bases, J shed 2 bases, and the junction held 2 bases outside the gene matches. CDR3 sequence: CASSQDQRDTDTQYF. In DNA, the CDR3 is TGCGCCAGCAGCCAAGATCAGCGGGACACAGATACGCAGTATTTT.

By sample fraction, this clonotype is medium-sized. For a library built for alpha chains, this beta chain is a stray read; little rests on its size. The chain carries TRBV6-6 and TRBJ1-5; D unclear. The CDR3 runs to 16 residues. The germline gives CDR1 MNHNY, CDR2 SVGAGI (reference sequence). The V end was cut by 6 bases, the J end by 0 bases, with 15 bases between. The CDR3 is CASSQPGGNSNQPQHF. CDR3 nucleotide sequence: TGTGCCAGCAGCCAACCGGGAGGTAATAGCAATCAGCCCCAGCATTTT.

With respect to this clonotype: Because this beta chain is a stray read in a library intended to capture alpha chains, its abundance should not be given much weight. V usage is TRBV20-1 and J usage is TRBJ2-1; TRBD1 aligns across 8 bases. J was trimmed by 4 bases and V by 6 bases; bases with no gene match: 8. CDR1 and CDR2 from the germline V gene are DFQATT and SNEGSKA (reference sequence). CDR3 size: 14 residues. The CDR3 nucleotides are TGCAGTGCCAAGGACAGGGAGGTTTACAATGAGCAGTTCTTC. Its protein product is CSAKDREVYNEQFF.

In its sample, this clonotype is large. This beta chain came through as a stray read in a library set up for alpha chains, and its size says little. The chain is built from TRBV7-8 and TRBJ2-3; D unclear. Germline V gene data show CDR1 as SGHVS and CDR2 as FQNEAQ. V dropped 3 bases and J dropped 0 bases, with 10 bases sitting between them. The CDR3 sequence is 15 residues long. The CDR3 coding sequence is TGTGCCAGCAGCTTGCTGCGCAAGAGCACAGATACGCAGTATTTT. Translated: CASSLLRKSTDTQYF. Supplemented by reference TRBV7-8 and TRBJ2-3, the full variable domain reads GAGVSQSPRYKVAKRGQDVALRCDPISGHVSLFWYQQALGQGPEFLTYFQNEAQLDKSGLPSDRFFAERPEGSVSTLKIQRTQQEDSAVYLCASSLLRKSTDTQYFGPGTRLTVL.

Comment on this clonotype: This beta chain is a stray read from a library made for alpha chains; its abundance is not meaningful. The J gene is TRBJ2-4, the V gene TRBV5-1, with D maybe TRBD2 (5 bases). V was cut by 1 base and J by 4 bases, with 18 bases left in between. Germline CDR1 and CDR2: SGHRS and YFSETQ. The CDR3 spans 17 residues. The CDR3 DNA sequence: TGCGCCAGCAGCTTGTGGTCGGGAAAGTTATCGAAAAACATTCAGTACTTC. Protein product: CASSLWSGKLSKNIQYF.